One sample yielded the 5 T cell receptor beta chains listed below, sequenced in a study of T cell responses to AZD1222 COVID-19 vaccine. The protocol was immunoSEQ multiplex PCR, while the TCRdb copy is restricted to in-frame clones and leaves out a portion. The table lists tens of thousands of clones, about 86% of them singletons. Here the sequenced sample was peripheral blood, taken 28 days after the second AZD1222 dose. Receptors were obtained from an adult who received the AZD1222 COVID-19 vaccine.

CDR3 protein: CASSLRQGTGANVLTF. The DNA for the CDR3 is TGTGCCAGCAGCTTGAGACAGGGGACTGGGGCCAACGTCCTGACTTTC. The chain joins TRBV7-8 to TRBJ2-6, with TRBD1 matching over 8 bases. The CDR3 runs 16 residues. In germline, CDR1 is SGHVS, CDR2 FQNEAQ. V was clipped by 3 bases and J by 2 bases; unmatched bases: 3. Using reference TRBV7-8 and TRBJ2-6 for the parts outside the CDR3, the full variable domain is GAGVSQSPRYKVAKRGQDVALRCDPISGHVSLFWYQQALGQGPEFLTYFQNEAQLDKSGLPSDRFFAERPEGSVSTLKIQRTQQEDSAVYLCASSLRQGTGANVLTFGAGSRLTVL.

The CDR3 reads CASSHPIRDRGPPNYGYTF. The CDR3 DNA reads as TGCGCCAGCAGCCATCCCATCCGGGACAGGGGCCCCCCTAACTATGGCTACACCTTC. V usage is TRBV4-1 and J usage is TRBJ1-2, with TRBD1 matching 10 bases. The CDR3 has 19 amino acids. The germline V gene encodes CDR1 MGHRA and CDR2 YSYEKL. V lost 3 bases to trimming and J lost 0 bases; unmatched junction nucleotides: 13.

The rearrangement uses TRBV2 and TRBJ2-3; TRBD2 might be the D (6 bases). Germline V gives CDR1 SNHLY, CDR2 FYNNEI. V lost 6 bases, J lost 4 bases, and 17 bases lay in between. The CDR3 consists of 15 residues. The CDR3, as DNA: TGTGCCAGCAGCCTGACTAGTTCGGACGCAGATACGCAGTATTTT. Its translation is CASSLTSSDADTQYF.

The sample holds one count of this clone. The chain links TRBV9 to TRBJ2-7; 13 bases match TRBD2. The germline V gene has CDR1 SGDLS and CDR2 YYNGEE. The CDR3 is made up of 16 amino acids. The V segment lost 4 bases and the J segment 5 bases; nucleotides outside the gene matches: 9. Here the CDR3 reads CASSRTGLAGVNEQYF. CDR3 DNA sequence: TGTGCCAGCAGCAGAACCGGACTAGCGGGAGTGAACGAGCAGTACTTC.

V usage is TRBV5-6 and J usage is TRBJ2-7; 9 nucleotides align to TRBD1. Germline CDR1 is SGHDT and CDR2 is YYEEEE. V lost 0 bases to trimming and J lost 9 bases; unmatched junction nucleotides: 7. The CDR3 runs 14 residues. The CDR3 DNA reads as TGTGCCAGCAGCTTGGTACAGGGGGCCCCGGTGCAGTACTTC. Amino acid sequence: CASSLVQGAPVQYF.